This is a list of T cell receptor beta chains from one sample in a study of shared clonotypes between healthy human individuals. TCRdb's table, derived via immunoSEQ multiplex PCR, lists solely in-frame clones and lacks some. The sample gives approximately 1,500,000 clones, roughly 96% of which show up once; 1.2% is in the top ten. Sequenced material: naive CD4+ T cells sorted from blood. The receptors stem from a man between 25 and 39 years old in good health. CDR3s include the opening cysteine and the closing phenylalanine or tryptophan. The D gene is left open where the match is weak. Clone size is shown for a subset of rows, as once, few, many or a class of expanded clone.

cdr3_nt	cdr3_aa	v_call	j_call	d_call	clone_size
TGTGCCAGCAGCTTGACTAGCACGGGCACAGATACGCAGTATTTT	CASSLTSTGTDTQYF	TRBV7-3	TRBJ2-3	TRBD2	-
TGTGCCAGCAGACGGGACCTGGGCGGGCCCCAGCATTTT	CASRRDLGGPQHF	TRBV5-5	TRBJ1-5	-	-
TGTGCCAGCAGCCAAGATAGCACTAGCGGCCACTCCTACGAGCAGTACTTC	CASSQDSTSGHSYEQYF	TRBV4-2	TRBJ2-7	TRBD2	-
TGTGCCAGCAGTTGGGGGACTAGCGGGAGGGCCCTTTACAATGAGCAGTTCTTC	CASSWGTSGRALYNEQFF	TRBV28	TRBJ2-1	TRBD2	-
TGTGCCAGCAGCCAGCCTCGCGGAACGGGCACCGGGGAGCTGTTTTTT	CASSQPRGTGTGELFF	TRBV5-4	TRBJ2-2	-	-
TGTGCCAGCAGTTACTCGAAGGACAGGGATACCCAGTACTTC	CASSYSKDRDTQYF	TRBV6-5	TRBJ2-5	TRBD1	once
TGTGCCTGGAGTGTAAGGCGGACCACAGATACGCAGTATTTT	CAWSVRRTTDTQYF	TRBV30	TRBJ2-3	-	-
TGCAGCGTTGCCCTTCGGACTAGCGGAATCACAGATACGCAGTATTTT	CSVALRTSGITDTQYF	TRBV29-1	TRBJ2-3	TRBD2	-
TGTGCCAGCAGCTTAGCGCTGGGGGCAGATACGCAGTATTTT	CASSLALGADTQYF	TRBV7-2	TRBJ2-3	-	-
TGTGCCAGCAGTTTGAAAGGGGGCGCATTAAATGAAAAACTGTTTTTT	CASSLKGGALNEKLFF	TRBV27	TRBJ1-4	TRBD1	-
TGCGCCAGCAGCCCCGGACTAGGAGGAGGCAAAAACATTCAGTACTTC	CASSPGLGGGKNIQYF	TRBV5-1	TRBJ2-4	TRBD2	-
TGTGCCAGCGGGGCAGGGAACAATGAGCAGTTCTTC	CASGAGNNEQFF	TRBV11-3	TRBJ2-1	-	-
TGTGCCAGCAGGGAGGCGTTGGGAGAAAAACTGTTTTTT	CASREALGEKLFF	TRBV2	TRBJ1-4	-	-
TGTGCCAGTAGGACAGCCGCTGGAAACACCATATATTTT	CASRTAAGNTIYF	TRBV19	TRBJ1-3	-	-
TGTGCCAGCAGCACCCCGGGACCTTCACATGAGCAGTTCTTC	CASSTPGPSHEQFF	TRBV5-4	TRBJ2-1	-	-
TGTGCCAGCAGTTACTCCGGGGACAGGTCCTACGAGCAGTACTTC	CASSYSGDRSYEQYF	TRBV6-5	TRBJ2-7	TRBD1	-
TGTGCCAGCAGAGACATCACCACTGAAGCTTTCTTT	CASRDITTEAFF	TRBV11-2	TRBJ1-1	-	-
TGTGCCAGCAGCCAATCGCCCTCCCTTGGCGAAAAACTGTTTTTT	CASSQSPSLGEKLFF	TRBV16	TRBJ1-4	-	-
TGTGCCAGCAGTTTACTAGCGGGAGCCCACCTTGAATACAATGAGCAGTTCTTC	CASSLLAGAHLEYNEQFF	TRBV27	TRBJ2-1	TRBD2	-
TGTGCCAGCAGTGCAAAGGGGGCCGGGGAGCTGTTTTTT	CASSAKGAGELFF	TRBV25-1	TRBJ2-2	-	-
TGTGCCAGCAGCTCGGTTTCCCGGGCAGGGCGACACGAGCAGTACTTC	CASSSVSRAGRHEQYF	TRBV9	TRBJ2-7	-	-
TGTGCCAGCAGAGAAGAGGACTACGAGCAGTACTTC	CASREEDYEQYF	TRBV6-6	TRBJ2-7	-	-
TGTGCCAGCAGCAAAGAGACGGTAAGCTCCTACGAGCAGTACTTC	CASSKETVSSYEQYF	TRBV21-1	TRBJ2-7	-	-
TGTGCCAGCAGTTTACGAGGAGGGGTTTTCCGTCCCCAGCATTTT	CASSLRGGVFRPQHF	TRBV28	TRBJ1-5	-	-
TGTGCCAGCAAGCGATCGACCGGGACAGATACGCAGTATTTT	CASKRSTGTDTQYF	TRBV7-9	TRBJ2-3	-	-
TGCGCCAGCAGTGGTGGGGCCCTCCGGGATGAGCAGTTCTTC	CASSGGALRDEQFF	TRBV10-1	TRBJ2-1	-	-
TGTGCCAGTAGTATTCTAGGTTGGGGCCGTTCTGGGGCCAACGTCCTGACTTTC	CASSILGWGRSGANVLTF	TRBV19	TRBJ2-6	-	-
TGCAGCGTTAAGCCCGGGTCGGAGACCCAGTACTTC	CSVKPGSETQYF	TRBV29-1	TRBJ2-5	-	-
TGTGCCAGCAGTCTAAGACAGGGAATAGCCTTCTACGAGCAGTACTTC	CASSLRQGIAFYEQYF	TRBV28	TRBJ2-7	TRBD1	-
TGTGCCATCAGTGAGGGGCCAGGGGGAACGAGTGAAGCTTTCTTT	CAISEGPGGTSEAFF	TRBV10-3	TRBJ1-1	TRBD1	few
TGTGCCTGGACTCTAAAGGGGGTCCCCGAGCAGTACTTC	CAWTLKGVPEQYF	TRBV30	TRBJ2-7	-	once
TGTGCCAGCAGCCCGACTAGCGGGGGGACTAGTGGGCAGTTCTTC	CASSPTSGGTSGQFF	TRBV11-3	TRBJ2-1	TRBD2	-
TGTGCCAGCAGTTTGATTAGCGGGCACTCCTACAATGAGCAGTTCTTC	CASSLISGHSYNEQFF	TRBV27	TRBJ2-1	TRBD2	-
TGTGCCAGTACCCCAACCGGGACTAGAGACACCGGGGAGCTGTTTTTT	CASTPTGTRDTGELFF	TRBV19	TRBJ2-2	TRBD2	-
TGTGCCTGGAGTAATGGTGATACGCAGTATTTT	CAWSNGDTQYF	TRBV30	TRBJ2-3	-	-
TGTGCCAGCACTGGCAGGGGGCGGAGAAACACCATATATTTT	CASTGRGRRNTIYF	TRBV2	TRBJ1-3	TRBD1	-
TGCGCCAGCAGCCCGGCGGAGGGGTGGGGCACTGAAGCTTTCTTT	CASSPAEGWGTEAFF	TRBV5-1	TRBJ1-1	-	-
TGTGCCAGCTCACGACAACAGGGGGCGGTAGGTGCAGATACGCAGTATTTT	CASSRQQGAVGADTQYF	TRBV18	TRBJ2-3	TRBD1	-
TGCGCCAGCAGTGAGTCGCTGCCGGGGTCAAGCTCCTACGAGCAGTACTTC	CASSESLPGSSSYEQYF	TRBV10-1	TRBJ2-7	-	-
TGCAGCATCCACGGAGAGACCCAGTACTTC	CSIHGETQYF	TRBV29-1	TRBJ2-5	-	-
TGTGCCAGCAGTCATCCTCCCGGAAACACCATATATTTT	CASSHPPGNTIYF	TRBV14	TRBJ1-3	-	-
TGCGCCAGCAGCCAATCGGGATGGAACAATGAGCAGTTCTTC	CASSQSGWNNEQFF	TRBV4-1	TRBJ2-1	-	-
TGTGCCAGCAGTGCGGTTTGGGGTAGCCTAAAGACCCAGTACTTC	CASSAVWGSLKTQYF	TRBV2	TRBJ2-5	-	-
TGTGCCAGCAGCTTACTCAGGGATCTAGCGGGTTATCAGTACTTC	CASSLLRDLAGYQYF	TRBV5-6	TRBJ2-7	TRBD2	-
TGTGCCAGCTCACCCCAGGGTTTGAACACTGAAGCTTTCTTT	CASSPQGLNTEAFF	TRBV18	TRBJ1-1	-	-
TGTGCCAGCTCCGTCCTGGGGGGAAGAGCTTTCTTT	CASSVLGGRAFF	TRBV25-1	TRBJ1-1	-	-
TGTGCCAGCAGCCCGGGACTGCGTAATGAAAAACTGTTTTTT	CASSPGLRNEKLFF	TRBV7-9	TRBJ1-4	-	-
TGCGCCAGCAGCCAAGATATGGCATCCTACGAGCAGTACTTC	CASSQDMASYEQYF	TRBV4-1	TRBJ2-7	-	-
TGTGCCAGTAGCAGGAGGACAGACGGCTTAAACACTGAAGCTTTCTTT	CASSRRTDGLNTEAFF	TRBV19	TRBJ1-1	-	-
TGTGCCAGCAGCTTGGGACAGGGGAATCAGCCCCAGCATTTT	CASSLGQGNQPQHF	TRBV7-9	TRBJ1-5	TRBD1	-
TGCGCCAGCAGCTCCTTTGGGACTAGCGGAACAAATGAGCAGTTCTTC	CASSSFGTSGTNEQFF	TRBV5-1	TRBJ2-1	TRBD2	once